A single sample gave rise to the 18 T cell receptor beta chains below, sequenced in a study of CD8+ T cells in alopecia areata. RNA was isolated and reverse transcribed to cDNA, the sequencing template. Clones were sequenced by immunoSEQ multiplex PCR, and TCRdb holds only the in-frame ones, with some missing. The table records 210,000 or so clones, just over 65% of them present only once. Documented treatment: oral pan-JAK inhibitor, 5-10 mg twice daily. This specimen was CD4+ T cells sorted from blood, taken at approximately week 44, from a patient treated with tofacitinib. The receptors were sampled from a human donor with alopecia areata.

The gene calls are TRBV4-3 and TRBJ1-5; no clear D. Trimming stripped 0 bases from V and 4 bases from J, with 13 bases between. The CDR3 loop spans 16 amino acids. Per germline, CDR1 LGHNA and CDR2 YSLEER. CDR3 sequence (DNA): TGCGCCAGCAGCCAAGAGTTAGGGTTTAGGAATCAGCCCCAGCATTTT. This encodes CASSQELGFRNQPQHF.

There are a few counts of this clone. This chain connects TRBV5-1 to TRBJ2-1; D may match TRBD1 or TRBD2 (8 bases each). CDR3 size: 14 residues. The germline V and J ends were trimmed by 4 bases and 9 bases, with 17 bases remaining between them. Germline V gene data show CDR1 as SGHRS and CDR2 as YFSETQ. In DNA form, the CDR3 reads TGCGCCAGCAGCCCGGGACTAGACAGGGGTGAGCAGTTCTTC. Translated, it gives CASSPGLDRGEQFF. Using reference TRBV5-1 and TRBJ2-1 for the parts outside the CDR3, the full variable domain is KAGVTQTPRYLIKTRGQQVTLSCSPISGHRSVSWYQQTPGQGLQFLFEYFSETQRNKGNFPGRFSGRQFSNSRSEMNVSTLELGDSALYLCASSPGLDRGEQFFGPGTRLTVL.

The chain recombines TRBV11-2 with TRBJ1-6, with no clear D. Per the germline V gene, CDR1 is SGHAT and CDR2 is FQNNGV. There are 15 residues in the CDR3. The V and J ends lost 5 bases and 2 bases respectively, with 10 bases between them. Here the CDR3 reads CASSPGVAYNSPLHF. DNA for the CDR3: TGTGCCAGCAGCCCTGGGGTTGCCTATAATTCACCCCTCCACTTT.

This clone was detected once. The chain uses TRBV7-2 and TRBJ1-2; 10 bases are a match to TRBD1. In germline, CDR1 is SGHTA, CDR2 FQGNSA. V lost 4 bases to trimming and J lost 7 bases; unmatched junction nucleotides: 9. CDR3 length equals 15 residues. CDR3 nucleotides: TGTGCCAGCAGCTCCACGACAGGGGGCTATGGTGGCTACACCTTC. Encoded protein: CASSSTTGGYGGYTF.

This clone was picked up a small number of times. Distinct nucleotide sequences in the sample also encode this CDR3. This chain uses TRBV29-1 with TRBJ1-2; D remains unclear. Germline V CDR1 and CDR2: SQVTM, ANQGSEA. V lost 3 bases to trimming and J lost 3 bases, with 5 bases between them. CDR3 length: 11 amino acids. The CDR3 spells CSVEGYYGYTF. As DNA, the CDR3 is TGCAGCGTTGAGGGCTACTATGGCTACACCTTC.

This clone was counted a single time. The V and J genes are TRBV30 and TRBJ1-4; D ambiguous. The CDR3 extends over 15 amino acids. Germline lookup yields CDR1 GTSNPN and CDR2 SVGIG (reference sequence). V lost 1 base and J lost 5, with 14 bases in between. CDR3 amino acids: CAWSGRPEENEKLFF. The CDR3 region has the DNA TGTGCCTGGAGTGGACGCCCAGAGGAAAATGAAAAACTGTTTTTT.

V gene TRBV9 combines with J gene TRBJ1-2; 7 bases are shared with TRBD1. The ends lost 4 bases at V and 2 bases at J; junction bases unmatched: 8. The CDR3 extends over 15 amino acids. Germline CDR1 and CDR2: SGDLS and YYNGEE. CDR3 residues: CASSIGTAPNYGYTF. In nucleotides, the CDR3 is TGTGCCAGCAGCATAGGGACAGCGCCCAACTATGGCTACACCTTC.

This rearrangement joins TRBV9 to TRBJ2-1; D perhaps matches TRBD1 (6 bases). The CDR3 totals 16 residues. Germline values: CDR1 SGDLS, CDR2 YYNGEE. Between the trimmed V and J ends, which lost 4 bases and 0 bases, there was a span of 14 bases. CDR3 DNA: TGTGCCAGCAGCACCCGACAGGAGAGCTCCTACAATGAGCAGTTCTTC. Protein product: CASSTRQESSYNEQFF.

V is TRBV27 and J is TRBJ2-1, with TRBD2 matching 9 bases. Trimming at V came to 3 bases and at J to 6 bases, leaving 3 bases not matched to a gene. Germline CDR1 and CDR2: MNHEY and SMNVEV (reference sequence). The CDR3 contains 14 residues. This CDR3 is CASSLGLATNEQFF. The CDR3 DNA follows: TGTGCCAGCAGTTTGGGACTAGCTACCAATGAGCAGTTCTTC.

The V call is TRBV20-1, the J call TRBJ1-1; a possible D gene is TRBD1 (6 bases). The CDR3 consists of 11 residues. Germline loops: CDR1 DFQATT, CDR2 SNEGSKA (reference sequence). Trimming removed 5 bases from V and 9 bases from J, with 13 bases in between. The CDR3 coding sequence is TGCAGTGCTCCTAAGGGGGTCCAAGCTTTCTTT. Amino acids: CSAPKGVQAFF.

This clone occurred a few times. The V gene is TRBV27, the J gene TRBJ2-1; TRBD2 aligns across 16 bases. V shed 5 bases, J shed 5 bases, and the junction held 9 bases outside the gene matches. The germline gives CDR1 MNHEY, CDR2 SMNVEV (reference sequence). This CDR3 spans 18 amino acids. CDR3 DNA sequence: TGTGCCAGCAGTCTGACCGGGACTAGCGGGGGGGTGAACAATGAGCAGTTCTTC. As protein: CASSLTGTSGGVNNEQFF.

The chain uses TRBV7-3 and TRBJ2-6; D unclear. The germline gives CDR1 SGHTA, CDR2 FQGTGA. This CDR3 is 14 amino acids long. Between the trimmed V and J ends, which lost 1 base and 2 bases, there was a span of 3 bases. The CDR3 loop reads CASSLNTGANVLTF. For the CDR3, the DNA is TGTGCCAGCAGCTTAAACACTGGGGCCAACGTCCTGACTTTC.

V usage is TRBV9 and J usage is TRBJ1-2, with TRBD1 matching 9 bases. CDR1 SGDLS and CDR2 YYNGEE come from the germline V gene. V lost 4 bases to trimming and J lost 3 bases; unmatched junction nucleotides: 7. CDR3 length: 15 amino acids. The CDR3, as DNA: TGTGCCAGCAGCCCCCGGACAGGGGTTTACTATGGCTACACCTTC. It codes for CASSPRTGVYYGYTF.

This chain connects TRBV11-2 to TRBJ2-7; a weak D match, TRBD1 (5 bases). V was shortened by 2 bases and J by 0 bases, with 14 bases between the two germline ends. The CDR3 contains 16 residues. The germline V gene encodes CDR1 SGHAT and CDR2 FQNNGV. The CDR3 spells CASSLSRAKNSYEQYF. The CDR3 bases are TGTGCCAGCAGCTTATCCAGGGCGAAAAACTCCTACGAGCAGTACTTC.

The chain couples TRBV30 to TRBJ1-1; no reliable D call. The ends were cut back, 5 bases at V and 4 bases at J, with 11 bases in the middle. The CDR3 consists of 12 residues. CDR1 is GTSNPN, CDR2 SVGIG, per germline (reference sequence). As DNA, the CDR3 is TGTGCCTGGGCAGATTGGGGCACTGAAGCTTTCTTT. This translates into CAWADWGTEAFF. The full variable domain, with the rest looked up from reference TRBV30 and TRBJ1-1, is SQTIHQWPATLVQPVGSPLSLECTVEGTSNPNLYWYRQAAGRGLQLLFYSVGIGQISSEVPQNLSASRPQDRQFILSSKKLLLSDSGFYLCAWADWGTEAFFGQGTRLTVV.

This clone was recorded a few times. The gene calls are TRBV4-2 and TRBJ1-2; D remains ambiguous. The CDR3 loop spans 14 amino acids. Germline CDR1 and CDR2: LGHNA and YNFKEQ. Trimming left V 4 bases short and J 4 bases short, with 13 bases between. The CDR3 DNA is TGTGCCAGCAGCCGAAGAGAGAGTGGCTATGGCTACACCTTC. It is translated as CASSRRESGYGYTF.

The rearrangement links TRBV2 to TRBJ1-2, with D unclear. V gave up 5 bases and J gave up 8 bases, with 9 bases separating them. CDR1 SNHLY and CDR2 FYNNEI come from the germline V gene. The CDR3 is 11 amino acids. CDR3 DNA: TGTGCCAGCAGTAACGTATTCGGCTACACCTTC. Its translation: CASSNVFGYTF.

This chain connects TRBV29-1 to TRBJ2-1; TRBD2 agrees at 8 bases. Germline CDR1 SQVTM, CDR2 ANQGSEA. CDR3 length: 13 amino acids. Trimming took 3 bases from V and 6 from J; bases not matched to a gene: 4. CDR3 sequence reads: CSVDAGGGNEQFF. Written as DNA, the CDR3 is TGCAGCGTTGACGCCGGGGGGGGCAATGAGCAGTTCTTC.